A single sample is the source of the 16 T cell receptor beta chains below, sequenced in a study of shared clonotypes between healthy human individuals (dated by TCRdb to the early 2020s). CD8 naive samples consisted of CD45RO-negative cells that were positively selected for CCR7, yielding a CD45RA+CCR7+ population without TemRA cells. Libraries were prepared through the immunoSEQ multiplex PCR assay. The clones in this table, taken by TCRdb from immuneACCESS, are in-frame only. Not every clone is retained; where verified, under half of the shortfall comes from an unresolved V gene, and the cause of the rest is unknown. This sample gives about 1.9 million clones in total; around 93% of them show up just once. Roughly 1.7% of the sample goes to the ten largest clones. Specimen: naive CD8+ T cells from PBMCs. The sample's cell subset or site label, in plain terms: CD45RA+CCR7+. The source is a man in his late teens or twenties in good health. Some clones in this sample may be carry-over from other donors' samples.

With respect to this clone: The sample has other DNA sequences that encode this CDR3 too. The V call is TRBV7-9, the J call TRBJ2-7; maybe TRBD1 (6 bases). The germline gives CDR1 SEHNR, CDR2 FQNEAQ (reference sequence). V lost 1 base and J 4 bases, leaving 8 bases between the germline ends. The CDR3 runs to 13 residues. The CDR3 sequence is CASSLDRVYEQYF. In DNA form, the CDR3 reads TGTGCCAGCAGCTTAGACAGGGTTTACGAGCAGTACTTC.

V is TRBV30 and J is TRBJ2-6; D perhaps matches TRBD2 (5 bases). This CDR3 is built from 14 residues. V was clipped by 5 bases and J by 3 bases, with 11 bases between them. CDR1 and CDR2 from the germline V gene are GTSNPN and SVGIG (reference sequence). The chain's CDR3 is CAWAHGIGANVLTF. The CDR3 nucleotides read TGTGCCTGGGCCCACGGGATTGGGGCCAACGTCCTGACTTTC. The full variable domain, with the rest looked up from reference TRBV30 and TRBJ2-6, is SQTIHQWPATLVQPVGSPLSLECTVEGTSNPNLYWYRQAAGRGLQLLFYSVGIGQISSEVPQNLSASRPQDRQFILSSKKLLLSDSGFYLCAWAHGIGANVLTFGAGSRLTVL.

The V gene is TRBV4-3, the J gene TRBJ2-2, with a weak D call TRBD2 (5 bases). The CDR3 spans 17 residues. Trimming left V 1 base short and J 6 bases short, with 18 bases between. Germline assignment: CDR1 LGHNA and CDR2 YSLEER. The CDR3 DNA sequence: TGCGCCAGCAGCCAAGTACGCGAGGGAGTTGGATCCGGGGAGCTGTTTTTT. Its protein product is CASSQVREGVGSGELFF.

The rearrangement uses TRBV6-1 and TRBJ1-2; D possibly corresponds to TRBD1 (6 bases). The length of the CDR3 is 15 residues. Germline values: CDR1 MNHNS, CDR2 SASEGT. V was pared by 6 bases and J by 8 bases, with 22 bases between. Here the CDR3 reads CASSHILQGLSGYTF. The CDR3 DNA reads as TGTGCCAGCAGCCACATACTCCAGGGGTTGAGCGGCTACACCTTC.

The gene calls are TRBV27 and TRBJ1-1, with a weak D call TRBD1 (5 bases). This CDR3 contains 17 residues. V was clipped by 4 bases and J by 2 bases, with 20 bases between them. Per the germline V gene, CDR1 is MNHEY and CDR2 is SMNVEV (reference sequence). The CDR3 DNA reads TGTGCCAGCAGTTCCAGTCCGGGACGGGCGATAAACACTGAAGCTTTCTTT. This gives the protein CASSSSPGRAINTEAFF.

The V call is TRBV19, the J call TRBJ2-5; TRBD2 aligns across 11 bases. V lost 2 bases, J lost 4 bases, and 3 bases stayed unmatched. Germline V gene sequence: CDR1 LNHDA, CDR2 SQIVND (reference sequence). This CDR3 spans 15 amino acids. CDR3 coding DNA: TGTGCCAGTAGTATATTTACTAGCGGGGGAGAGACCCAGTACTTC. The encoded protein is CASSIFTSGGETQYF.

The CDR3 region is CASSLGAGLSYEQYF. The DNA for the CDR3 is TGTGCCAGCAGCTTAGGGGCGGGCCTCTCCTACGAGCAGTACTTC. The chain has TRBV11-1 and TRBJ2-7; a weak D match, TRBD2 (5 bases). The CDR3 runs to 15 residues. V shed 1 base and J shed 0 bases, with 10 bases lying between them. Germline CDR1 and CDR2: SGHAT and FQDESV (reference sequence).

The chain is built from TRBV7-9 and TRBJ2-7; maybe TRBD1 (6 bases). The CDR3 extends over 13 amino acids. The germline V and J ends were trimmed by 4 bases and 4 bases, with 11 bases remaining between them. Germline V gene sequence: CDR1 SEHNR, CDR2 FQNEAQ (reference sequence). The CDR3 protein is CASSSTGEYEQYF. Written as DNA, the CDR3 is TGTGCCAGCAGCTCGACAGGCGAATACGAGCAGTACTTC.

V usage is TRBV28 and J usage is TRBJ2-5; no firm D call. The CDR3 has 15 residues. Germline CDR1 and CDR2: MDHEN and SYDVKM. The germline V and J ends were trimmed by 2 bases and 2 bases, with 12 bases remaining between them. CDR3: CASSLLGGGQETQYF. The CDR3 DNA reads TGTGCCAGCAGTTTACTTGGCGGTGGGCAAGAGACCCAGTACTTC.

This clone was counted between two and nine times. Other DNA sequences from this sample encode an identical CDR3 as well. This chain links TRBV19 with TRBJ2-7; 9 nucleotides agree with TRBD2. The CDR3 runs 14 residues. The J segment lost 2 bases and the V segment lost 5 bases, leaving 4 bases of the junction unmatched. Germline loops: CDR1 LNHDA, CDR2 SQIVND (reference sequence). For the CDR3, the DNA is TGTGCCAGTAGTGCTGCGGGAGGGCCCTACGAGCAGTACTTC. Translating gives CASSAAGGPYEQYF. Full variable domain (missing parts from reference TRBV19 and TRBJ2-7): DGGITQSPKYLFRKEGQNVTLSCEQNLNHDAMYWYRQDPGQGLRLIYYSQIVNDFQKGDIAEGYSVSREKKESFPLTVTSAQKNPTAFYLCASSAAGGPYEQYFGPGTRLTVT.

J is TRBJ2-2 and V is TRBV29-1; a possible D gene is TRBD2 (5 bases). This CDR3 region has 13 residues. Germline V gene data show CDR1 as SQVTM and CDR2 as ANQGSEA. Trimming removed 6 bases at V and 4 bases at J, with 12 bases between. CDR3 sequence reads: CSVPLGPTGELFF. DNA of the CDR3: TGCAGCGTCCCACTAGGGCCCACCGGGGAGCTGTTTTTT.

The chain joins TRBV7-9 to TRBJ2-3, with TRBD2 matching 9 bases. CDR1 and CDR2 from the germline V gene are SEHNR and FQNEAQ (reference sequence). The V segment lost 4 bases and the J segment 2 bases; nucleotides outside the gene matches: 7. This CDR3 spans 16 amino acids. CDR3 region: CASSSSRLADTDTQYF. In DNA, the CDR3 is TGTGCCAGCAGCTCGAGTCGACTAGCGGACACAGATACGCAGTATTTT.

The gene calls are TRBV7-9 and TRBJ2-7; D is unclear. The CDR3 is made up of 14 amino acids. V was clipped by 4 bases and J by 3 bases, with 13 bases between them. CDR1 is SEHNR and CDR2 is FQNEAQ in the germline V gene (reference sequence). The CDR3 bases are TGTGCCAGCAGCTCCGACGTGACCGTCTACGAGCAGTACTTC. Protein product: CASSSDVTVYEQYF.

Remarks on this clone: Other DNA sequences in the sample encode the same CDR3. V is TRBV9 and J is TRBJ2-1; D possibly uses TRBD1 or TRBD2 (5 bases each). In germline, CDR1 is SGDLS, CDR2 YYNGEE. V lost 2 bases, J lost 9 bases, and 9 bases lay in between. The CDR3 sequence is 12 residues long. The CDR3 loop reads CASSVPGPEQFF. CDR3 DNA sequence: TGTGCCAGCAGCGTCCCGGGGCCTGAGCAGTTCTTC.

As concerns this clone: Other DNA sequences in the same sample also yield this CDR3. The chain links TRBV7-8 to TRBJ2-7, with D tentatively TRBD2 (5 bases). The CDR3 consists of 15 residues. Germline V gene data show CDR1 as SGHVS and CDR2 as FQNEAQ. V lost 2 bases, J lost 2 bases, and 13 bases lay in between. The CDR3, as DNA: TGTGCCAGCAGCTTATCGAGGACGGGGACCTACGAGCAGTACTTC. This codes for CASSLSRTGTYEQYF.

CDR3 nucleotide sequence: TGCGCCAGCAGCCAATTTTGGACAGGGGGGACCAAAAACATTCAGTACTTC. Its translation is CASSQFWTGGTKNIQYF. V usage is TRBV4-3 and J usage is TRBJ2-4; TRBD1 matches 10 bases. The germline CDR1 and CDR2 sequences are LGHNA and YSLEER. With V trimmed by 2 bases and J by 2 bases, 6 bases remained unmatched. The CDR3 totals 17 residues.